The 18 T cell receptor beta chains in this list originate from one sample, sequenced in a study of T cells in Graves' hyperthyroidism and ophthalmopathy. The source material, RNA transcripts, was used to amplify TCR beta CDR3 regions. An initial round of RT-PCR targeting the TCR CDR3 relied on the HTBI primer set. In TCRdb, the multiplex PCR reads were re-called with MiXCR into one record per CDR3 protein. This table holds roughly 500,000 distinct CDR3 sequences, about 14% found once. The source material was blood. These receptors all stem from a woman aged 30 to 39 with Graves' hyperthyroidism that later progressed to Graves' ophthalmopathy.

V is TRBV24-1 and J is TRBJ2-1; 10 nucleotides align to TRBD2. The CDR3 totals 19 residues. Germline values: CDR1 KGHDR, CDR2 SFDVKD. Trimming removed 3 bases from V and 2 bases from J; junction bases left unmatched: 12. DNA for the CDR3: TGTGCCACCAGTGATGGGGGGGCTAGCGGGAGTTTCGCCTACAATGAGCAGTTCTTC. Its translation is CATSDGGASGSFAYNEQFF.

The sample holds many counts of this clonotype. The V call is TRBV5-1, the J call TRBJ2-7; 8 nucleotides align to TRBD2. Trimming cost V 0 bases and J 4 bases; bases outside gene matches: 6. In germline, CDR1 is SGHRS, CDR2 YFSETQ. This CDR3 has 15 residues. The CDR3, as DNA: TGCGCCAGCAGCTTGGCTCCGGCGGGAGGATACGAGCAGTACTTC. This encodes CASSLAPAGGYEQYF.

This clonotype was seen only a few times. The J gene is TRBJ1-2, the V gene TRBV3-1; D perhaps matches TRBD1 (6 bases). CDR1 and CDR2 (germline): LGHDT, YNNKEL (reference sequence). The CDR3 loop spans 13 amino acids. Trimming took 6 bases from V and 4 from J, leaving 12 bases between them. The chain's CDR3 is CASRTQGGYGYTF. As DNA, the CDR3 is TGTGCCAGCAGGACACAGGGAGGCTATGGCTACACCTTC.

This clonotype was detected many times. This sequence joins TRBV2 and TRBJ2-7, with 10 positions matching TRBD2. This CDR3 is built from 14 residues. CDR1 SNHLY and CDR2 FYNNEI come from the germline V gene. V gave up 6 bases and J gave up 2 bases; unmatched junction bases: 4. The CDR3 DNA sequence: TGTGCCAGCAGAACTAGCGGGGCTACCTACGAGCAGTACTTC. It specifies CASRTSGATYEQYF.

This clonotype came up a few times. V usage is TRBV29-1 and J usage is TRBJ2-7; D gene ambiguous. V was cut by 0 bases and J by 2 bases, with 8 bases left in between. Germline CDR1 is SQVTM and CDR2 is ANQGSEA. CDR3 length: 13 residues. CDR3 in amino acids: CSVEDPAAYEQYF. In DNA, the CDR3 is TGCAGCGTTGAAGATCCAGCAGCCTACGAGCAGTACTTC.

The table lists this clonotype with many counts. The chain carries TRBV25-1 and TRBJ1-1; TRBD1 matches 7 bases. Per germline, CDR1 MGHDK and CDR2 SYGVNS. The J segment lost 6 bases and the V segment lost 1 base, leaving 8 bases of the junction unmatched. The CDR3 sequence is 15 residues long. The DNA for the CDR3 is TGTGCCAGCAGTGAATTAGGACAGGAGAGCGCTGAAGCTTTCTTT. It translates to CASSELGQESAEAFF.

This clonotype has ten or more counts. The rearrangement uses TRBV2 and TRBJ1-2; D remains unclear. V lost 0 bases and J lost 3, with 5 bases in between. Germline-derived CDR1 and CDR2 are SNHLY and FYNNEI. The CDR3 has 13 amino acids. The CDR3 DNA reads as TGTGCCAGCAGTGAAGCACTCTACTATGGCTACACCTTC. Translating it yields CASSEALYYGYTF.

About this clonotype: This may be a read error, as it is one base from a much larger clone. This chain joins TRBV12-3 or TRBV12-4 and TRBJ2-1; TRBD1 agrees at 8 bases. This CDR3 has 16 residues. V was pared by 5 bases and J by 4 bases, with 10 bases of the junction left unmatched. The CDR3 DNA reads as TGTGCCAGCAGTGAGTTGACAGGGGAACTTTACAATGAGCAGTTCTTC. Its protein product is CASSELTGELYNEQFF.

This clonotype was picked up many times. This chain uses TRBV2 with TRBJ2-7, with TRBD2 matching over 7 bases. Germline CDR1 is SNHLY and CDR2 is FYNNEI. This CDR3 comprises 12 residues. Germline trimming cut 11 bases from V and 7 bases from J; bases unmatched to any gene: 11. CDR3 protein: CAVKSLAGEQYF. CDR3 bases: TGTGCCGTAAAGTCCTTAGCGGGTGAGCAGTACTTC. Combining the CDR3 with reference TRBV2 and TRBJ2-7 gives the whole variable domain EPEVTQTPSHQVTQMGQEVILRCVPISNHLYFYWYRQILGQKVEFLVSFYNNEISEKSEIFDDQFSVERPDGSNFTLKIRSTKLEDSAMYFCAVKSLAGEQYFGPGTRLTVT.

This clonotype was observed at least ten times. This chain links TRBV27 with TRBJ2-5, with a tentative D call TRBD1 (6 bases). V lost 1 base to trimming and J lost 5 bases, with 14 bases between them. This CDR3 region has 15 residues. CDR1 is MNHEY, CDR2 SMNVEV, per germline (reference sequence). CDR3 amino acids: CASSLLWGRDETQYF. CDR3 coding DNA: TGTGCCAGCAGTTTATTGTGGGGGCGAGACGAGACCCAGTACTTC.

This CDR3 reads CASSGSGTYEQYF. For the CDR3, the DNA is TGTGCCAGCAGTGGTAGCGGTACGTACGAGCAGTACTTC. The V and J genes are TRBV25-1 and TRBJ2-7, with D possibly being TRBD2 (6 bases). V shed 4 bases and J shed 4 bases, with 11 bases lying between them. This CDR3 region has 13 residues. Germline lookup yields CDR1 MGHDK and CDR2 SYGVNS.

This rearrangement joins TRBV2 to TRBJ1-1; 7 bases align to TRBD1. CDR1 and CDR2 (germline): SNHLY, FYNNEI. V was pared by 0 bases and J by 4 bases, with 17 bases of the junction left unmatched. The CDR3 totals 19 residues. The CDR3 is CASSEALQVPKQGPTEAFF. The CDR3 DNA reads as TGTGCCAGCAGTGAAGCGCTTCAGGTCCCTAAACAGGGGCCCACTGAAGCTTTCTTT.

The rearrangement joins TRBV10-3 to TRBJ2-4; D tentatively reads TRBD1 or TRBD2 (5 bases each). Trimming removed 6 bases from V and 9 bases from J, with 15 bases in between. Germline assignment: CDR1 ENHRY and CDR2 SYGVKD. This CDR3 is built from 13 residues. The chain's CDR3 is CAISPRGQSIQYF. The CDR3 coding sequence is TGTGCCATCAGCCCCCGGGGCCAAAGCATTCAGTACTTC.

This clonotype was observed a handful of times. The J gene is TRBJ1-2, the V gene TRBV6-2 or TRBV6-3; no definite D call. CDR3 size: 13 residues. CDR1 and CDR2 (germline): MNHEY, SVGEGT. Trimming removed 4 bases from V and 4 bases from J, with 10 bases in between. The CDR3 region is CASSLREVYGYTF. The CDR3 region has the DNA TGTGCCAGCAGTTTGAGGGAGGTCTATGGCTACACCTTC.

In this sample, this clonotype turned up many times. This rearrangement joins TRBV6-1 to TRBJ2-7, with TRBD1 as a possible D gene (5 bases). V dropped 11 bases and J dropped 2 bases, with 28 bases sitting between them. CDR3 size: 17 residues. Germline V CDR1 and CDR2: MNHNS, SASEGT. The CDR3: CAARARFDGHPTYEQYF. The CDR3 bases are TGTGCCGCCAGGGCTCGGTTCGACGGTCATCCCACCTACGAGCAGTACTTC.

This clonotype was seen ten or more times. The V and J genes are TRBV6-6 and TRBJ1-1; unclear D gene. The CDR3 extends over 13 amino acids. The ends were cut back, 1 base at V and 8 bases at J, with 11 bases in the middle. Germline V gene sequence: CDR1 MNHNY, CDR2 SVGAGI (reference sequence). In DNA form, the CDR3 reads TGTGCCAGCAGTTACTACTCATCTGAAGAAGCTTTCTTT. The encoded protein is CASSYYSSEEAFF.

This clonotype has at least ten counts. The CDR3 loop is CASSPGPADYNEQFF. CDR3 DNA: TGTGCCAGCTCACCGGGACCGGCGGATTACAATGAGCAGTTCTTC. The genes are TRBV18 and TRBJ2-1, with D possibly called TRBD1 or TRBD2 (5 bases each). This CDR3 has 15 residues. In germline, CDR1 is KGHSH, CDR2 LQKENI. V dropped 3 bases and J dropped 4 bases, with 13 bases sitting between them.

Details on this clonotype: Since a much larger clone is just one base distant, this may be a read error. The CDR3: CASSPSQGERSPLHF. The CDR3 nucleotides are TGTGCCAGCAGTCCCTCCCAGGGGGAACGGTCACCCCTCCACTTT. The rearrangement links TRBV27 to TRBJ1-6; TRBD1 agrees at 7 bases. CDR1 and CDR2 from the germline V gene are MNHEY and SMNVEV (reference sequence). The length of the CDR3 is 15 residues. With 5 bases clipped from V and 10 bases from J, the junction kept 11 bases outside the gene matches.